The text below deals with one TCR beta chain. Study processing details: Cell counts per sample came from amplifying reference gene primers. Profiled with immunoSEQ multiplex PCR; TCRdb holds only in-frame clones, not every one. The V and J calls and clone size are taken from that table; D and trimming were inferred from the DNA. The repertoire holds 90,000 to 120,000 clones, around 88% seen once, with around 7% in the top ten. The sample comes from a study of blood T cell repertoires in COVID-19. Germline values: CDR1 SQVTM, CDR2 ANQGSEA. Trimming cost V 3 bases and J 3 bases, with 11 bases left between them. CDR3 length: 13 amino acids.

This rearrangement joins TRBV29-1 to TRBJ1-2, with TRBD1 as a possible D gene (5 bases). Sequencing was done on a sample of peripheral blood. The source is a man in his fifties with active or convalescent COVID-19. The CDR3 protein is CSVEGREDYGYTF. The CDR3 DNA sequence: TGCAGCGTTGAGGGCAGGGAAGACTATGGCTACACCTTC. Complete variable domain (other parts from reference TRBV29-1 and TRBJ1-2): SAVISQKPSRDICQRGTSLTIQCQVDSQVTMMFWYRQQPGQSLTLIATANQGSEATYESGFVIDKFPISRPNLTFSTLTVSNMSPEDSSIYLCSVEGREDYGYTFGSGTRLTVV.